A single sample is the source of the 6 T cell receptor beta chains below, sequenced in a study of spatial heterogeneity in lung cancer. Time point meaning: sample taken at primary tumor resection. Via MiXCR, TCRdb re-called the 5' RACE reads, giving one row per CDR3 protein. The sample has about 25,000 distinct CDR3 sequences, 8.8% seen once. The study, taken as a whole, reports: Tumor mutation counts were tracked by expanded intratumoral alpha and beta TCR counts.

Antigens of these TCRs are unknown. Sequenced material: lung tumor tissue, taken at surgery. All receptors come from a male donor with early-stage non-small cell lung cancer.

This clonotype came up many times. The chain carries TRBV5-5 and TRBJ1-4; a weak D match, TRBD1 (5 bases). The V end was cut by 3 bases, the J end by 7 bases, with 10 bases between. Per germline, CDR1 SGHKS and CDR2 YYEKEE (reference sequence). The CDR3 is 13 amino acids. The CDR3 coding sequence is TGTGCCAGCAGCTCTTGGACACCTGAAAAACTGTTTTTT. Translation: CASSSWTPEKLFF.

There are many counts of this clonotype. V is TRBV10-3 and J is TRBJ2-7; 9 bases match TRBD1. The ends lost 5 bases at V and 5 bases at J; junction bases unmatched: 7. CDR3 length equals 14 residues. The germline CDR1 and CDR2 sequences are ENHRY and SYGVKD. The DNA of the CDR3 is TGTGCCATCAGTCTCCGACAGGGGGTCCACGAGCAGTACTTC. This translates into CAISLRQGVHEQYF.

This clonotype was observed at least ten times. The chain has TRBV12-3 or TRBV12-4 and TRBJ2-7; D is undetermined. The CDR3 extends over 12 amino acids. The ends were cut back, 5 bases at V and 3 bases at J, with 8 bases in the middle. The CDR3 loop is CASSHGIYEQYF. CDR3 sequence (DNA): TGTGCCAGCAGTCATGGGATCTACGAGCAGTACTTC.

This clonotype was detected only a few times. The chain recombines TRBV6-1 with TRBJ2-1; D not certain. V gave up 6 bases and J gave up 4 bases, with 10 bases separating them. The CDR3 totals 13 residues. CDR1 is MNHNS and CDR2 is SASEGT in the germline V gene. CDR3 amino acids: CASSILAYNEQFF. DNA for the CDR3: TGTGCCAGCAGCATACTGGCGTACAATGAGCAGTTCTTC.

In its sample, this clonotype is medium-sized. The chain couples TRBV29-1 to TRBJ2-7; TRBD2 matches 7 bases. The V gene's germline CDR1 is SQVTM and CDR2 ANQGSEA. V shed 4 bases, J shed 4 bases, and the junction held 13 bases outside the gene matches. This CDR3 has 15 amino acids. The CDR3 sequence: CSVVLRLASSYEQYF. The CDR3 DNA sequence: TGCAGCGTTGTACTAAGACTAGCCTCCTCTTACGAGCAGTACTTC.

The gene calls are TRBV20-1 and TRBJ2-3; a possible D gene is TRBD2 (5 bases). This CDR3 comprises 14 residues. V was pared by 1 base and J by 0 bases, with 8 bases between. In germline, CDR1 is DFQATT, CDR2 SNEGSKA (reference sequence). CDR3 amino acids: CSARVTGSTDTQYF. CDR3 in DNA: TGCAGTGCTAGAGTAACGGGAAGCACAGATACGCAGTATTTT.